The 6 T cell receptor beta chains below all came from one sample that was sequenced in a study of T-cell memory formation after mild COVID-19. Using its own MiXCR run on the 5' RACE reads, TCRdb lists one record per CDR3 protein. Altogether 200,000 to 300,000 distinct CDR3 sequences are present, over 15% being singletons, with the ten largest covering 20% to 25%. Sequencing was done on a sample of PBMCs or a T cell subset sorted from them (not recorded which). The source of these receptors is a man younger than 35 who had mild COVID-19 (a few samples of this study predate the infection). Cell type and time point are not known.

This clonotype was observed at least ten times. The chain combines TRBV9 with TRBJ1-2; D unclear. Deletions cut 0 bases from V and 7 bases from J, with 16 bases between. Germline CDR1 is SGDLS and CDR2 is YYNGEE. The CDR3 totals 15 residues. The CDR3 DNA follows: TGTGCCAGCAGCGTAGGGGGTCCGATCGAGGGTGGCTACACCTTC. This sequence encodes CASSVGGPIEGGYTF.

The J gene is TRBJ1-2, the V gene TRBV2, with D maybe TRBD1 (5 bases). Between the trimmed V and J ends, which lost 3 bases and 4 bases, there was a span of 18 bases. The CDR3 extends over 16 amino acids. Looked up from germline, CDR1 is SNHLY and CDR2 is FYNNEI. CDR3 amino acids: CASSERGSALSYGYTF. Written as DNA, the CDR3 is TGTGCCAGCAGTGAGAGGGGTTCGGCCTTAAGCTATGGCTACACCTTC.

Comment on this clonotype: The CDR3 ends on some other residue instead of the conserved phenylalanine or tryptophan, so this is likely a read error. This chain joins TRBV18 and TRBJ2-5, with D unclear. This CDR3 has 11 residues. V was cut by 5 bases and J by 1 base, with 2 bases left in between. Germline CDR1 KGHSH, CDR2 LQKENI. This chain's CDR3 is CASSAQETQYV. The CDR3 coding sequence is TGTGCCAGCTCAGCCCAAGAGACCCAGTACGTC.

This clonotype was found a few times. The J gene is TRBJ1-5, the V gene TRBV5-6; a weak D match, TRBD1 (6 bases). The CDR3 is 12 amino acids. The germline V and J ends were trimmed by 5 bases and 7 bases, with 10 bases remaining between them. CDR1 is SGHDT and CDR2 is YYEEEE in the germline V gene. DNA of the CDR3: TGTGCCAGCAGTTCAGGGGTCCAGCCCCAGCATTTT. The encoded protein is CASSSGVQPQHF.

This clonotype has a handful of counts. The genes are TRBV12-3 or TRBV12-4 and TRBJ2-1, with D tentatively TRBD2 (6 bases). V was trimmed by 11 bases and J by 12 bases, leaving 14 bases between them. This CDR3 spans 10 amino acids. The CDR3 loop reads CASGVGGQFF. The CDR3 DNA reads as TGTGCCTCAGGTGTGGGGGGGCAGTTCTTC.

This chain uses TRBV4-3 with TRBJ1-2, with D unclear. V was clipped by 3 bases and J by 0 bases, with 8 bases between them. The CDR3 sequence is 14 residues long. In germline, CDR1 is LGHNA, CDR2 YSLEER. The CDR3, as DNA: TGCGCCAGCAGCCAGGATACAGCTAACTATGGCTACACCTTC. Protein: CASSQDTANYGYTF.